This T cell receptor (beta chain) was obtained from a study of graft-versus-host responses after intestinal transplantation. Study as a whole: Each recipient received a multivisceral, liver-intestinal, or isolated intestinal graft.

Concerning this clone: The antigen is unknown.

Using immunoSEQ multiplex PCR, the repertoire was profiled, and TCRdb retains in-frame clones only, with some absent. The sample has under 90,000 clones; around 90% are singletons. Broader study findings: Present in recipient marrow, GvH clones included some that appeared first in ileum or blood. Allografts of patients with graft-donor T cell macrochimerism showed high graft-versus-host to host-versus-graft clone ratios.

Sequencing was performed on unstimulated CD8+ T cells sorted from spleen or lymph node cells, taken before transplant. The receptor's source is a human donor who was the organ donor for an intestinal transplant.

DNA of the CDR3: TGTGCCAGCAGCTTAGATCCCGGACAGGGGGGCCCCTCCGAGCAGTACGTC. Translated, it gives CASSLDPGQGGPSEQYV. V and J are TRBV11-3 and TRBJ2-7; TRBD1 aligns across 10 bases. V dropped 0 bases and J dropped 6; count of bases not matched to a gene: 11. The CDR3 is made up of 17 amino acids. CDR1 SGHNT and CDR2 YENEEA come from the germline V gene.